Below, 10 T cell receptor beta chains from the same sample are listed, as sequenced in a study of identical twins. MiXCR, applied by TCRdb to the 5' RACE reads, yields one record per CDR3 protein. The profile shows 200,000 to 300,000 distinct CDR3 sequences, approximately 7.9% of them singletons. This sample was also put to use in a study of yellow fever vaccine responses in identical twins.

The sequenced sample was CD8+ T cells sorted from blood. Receptors originate from a woman between 18 and 29 years old in good health.

This clonotype was picked up a small number of times. The J gene is TRBJ2-7, the V gene TRBV6-4; no reliable D call. Germline V gives CDR1 MRHNA, CDR2 SNTAGT. V lost 3 bases, J lost 7 bases, and 4 bases lay in between. The CDR3 consists of 10 residues. CDR3 sequence (DNA): TGTGCCAGCAGTGAGGGGGAGCAGTACTTC. This translates into CASSEGEQYF.

This sequence joins TRBV28 and TRBJ2-1; 8 nucleotides match TRBD1. V lost 7 bases, J lost 4 bases, and 9 bases stayed unmatched. Germline V lookup: CDR1 MDHEN, CDR2 SYDVKM. This CDR3 comprises 15 residues. As DNA, the CDR3 is TGTGCCAGCACCTCGGACAGGGAAGAATACAATGAGCAGTTCTTC. Protein sequence: CASTSDREEYNEQFF.

This clonotype was detected only a few times. The chain carries TRBV6-1 and TRBJ1-5, with D perhaps TRBD1 (6 bases). Germline V lookup: CDR1 MNHNS, CDR2 SASEGT. This CDR3 is built from 14 residues. V was clipped by 3 bases and J by 9 bases, with 15 bases between them. CDR3 DNA sequence: TGTGCCAGCAGTGAGGGGCAGGGGTATTGGCCCCAGCATTTT. Amino acid sequence: CASSEGQGYWPQHF.

This chain connects TRBV25-1 to TRBJ2-4; TRBD1 or TRBD2 may be the D gene (5 bases each). The CDR3 totals 16 residues. Germline values: CDR1 MGHDK, CDR2 SYGVNS. V was pared by 1 base and J by 6 bases, with 16 bases between. CDR3 DNA: TGTGCCAGCAGTGAATTCCGAGAGGGGAGTCGAAACATTCAGTACTTC. Its protein is CASSEFREGSRNIQYF.

The V call is TRBV6-1, the J call TRBJ2-5; TRBD1 or TRBD2 may be the D gene (5 bases each). CDR3 length equals 15 residues. Germline loops: CDR1 MNHNS, CDR2 SASEGT. Between the trimmed V and J ends, which lost 7 bases and 5 bases, there was a span of 20 bases. The CDR3 reads CASTPLAGSEETQYF. DNA of the CDR3: TGTGCCAGCACCCCGCTGGCAGGGAGTGAGGAGACCCAGTACTTC.

This clonotype has more than one count but fewer than ten. The V and J genes are TRBV7-3 and TRBJ2-5, with 9 bases aligning to TRBD1. From germline, CDR1 is SGHTA and CDR2 FQGTGA. Trimming at V came to 3 bases and at J to 5 bases, leaving 4 bases not matched to a gene. The length of the CDR3 is 14 residues. The CDR3 sequence: CASSLLGTGETQYF. CDR3 in DNA: TGTGCCAGCAGCTTGTTAGGGACAGGGGAGACCCAGTACTTC.

The chain is built from TRBV29-1 and TRBJ2-1, with a possible D match to TRBD1 (6 bases). This CDR3 is 14 amino acids long. Germline lookup yields CDR1 SQVTM and CDR2 ANQGSEA. Trimming removed 3 bases at V and 9 bases at J, with 18 bases between. CDR3 loop: CSVDFGGRGAEQFF. Here the CDR3 DNA reads TGCAGCGTTGATTTCGGTGGCAGGGGCGCTGAGCAGTTCTTC.

This clonotype was counted a few times. The V call is TRBV5-6, the J call TRBJ2-7, with a possible D match to TRBD2 (6 bases). Germline CDR1 is SGHDT and CDR2 is YYEEEE. Between the trimmed V and J ends, which lost 2 bases and 0 bases, there was a span of 12 bases. This CDR3 has 15 residues. The CDR3 loop is CASSLTATSSYEQYF. The CDR3 DNA follows: TGTGCCAGCAGCTTAACGGCGACTAGCTCCTACGAGCAGTACTTC.

This clonotype has just a few counts. The chain combines TRBV2 with TRBJ1-1; the D is unclear. The germline V gene has CDR1 SNHLY and CDR2 FYNNEI. The CDR3 covers 16 residues. Trimming left V 3 bases short and J 6 bases short, with 20 bases between. As DNA, the CDR3 is TGTGCCAGCAGTGATCCGTTACAGAGTCAGTATTCTGAAGCTTTCTTT. The encoded protein is CASSDPLQSQYSEAFF.

There are many counts of this clonotype. In DNA, the CDR3 is TGTGCCAGCAGCTTACGGACAGCGCAGTACTTC. It encodes CASSLRTAQYF. V is TRBV5-5 and J is TRBJ2-5; TRBD1 might be the D (6 bases). There are 11 residues in the CDR3. Trimming cost V 2 bases and J 11 bases, with 10 bases left between them. Looked up from germline, CDR1 is SGHKS and CDR2 is YYEKEE (reference sequence).